The subject of this entry is one TCR beta chain. Its target is not known. Germline V gene data show CDR1 as ENHRY and CDR2 as SYGVKD. The V gene lost 0 bases and the J gene lost 4 bases, with 17 bases spanning the gap. The CDR3 has 17 residues. Second-dose intervals near 4 or 12 weeks were combined. Sequencing was performed with immunoSEQ multiplex PCR; in TCRdb, only in-frame clones are kept and a portion is missing. The sample has 110,000 or so clones, about 88% seen once; the top ten hold about 3%. The data stem from a study of T cell responses to AZD1222 COVID-19 vaccine. Points from the study as a whole: Scientists sampled the repertoires only once the peak T cell response had passed. The sample set comprised mostly white British donors with more females, and clonal diversity was possibly underestimated.

The source is an adult who received the AZD1222 COVID-19 vaccine. J is TRBJ2-3 and V is TRBV10-3; TRBD1 might be the D (5 bases). The sample consisted of peripheral blood, taken 28 days after the second AZD1222 dose. The DNA of the CDR3 is TGTGCCATCAGTGAGTCAGGCCCCAGGGCTCGGGCAGATACGCAGTATTTT. Its protein product is CAISESGPRARADTQYF.